The entry that follows covers one TCR beta chain sequence. The sample belongs to a study of technical replicates of blood from several donors. The repertoire was sequenced with immunoSEQ multiplex PCR; TCRdb's copy has only in-frame clones and lacks some. The sample has about 15,000 clones; just over 85% are singletons. V lost 6 bases, J lost 2 bases, and 4 bases stayed unmatched. Germline V gene sequence: CDR1 GTSNPN, CDR2 SVGIG (reference sequence). The CDR3 contains 13 residues. The sequence was collected from a human donor in good health. The rearrangement uses TRBV30 and TRBJ1-3, with 7 nucleotides matching TRBD1. Sequenced input: PBMCs. DNA for the CDR3: TGTGCCTGCAGAGGGGGCCCTGGAAACACCATATATTTT. Protein product: CACRGGPGNTIYF.